These 26 T cell receptor beta chains were sequenced from one sample in a study of identifying expanded T cells in peripheral blood. Measured with immunoSEQ multiplex PCR; TCRdb has only the in-frame clones, and not every one. The table has fewer than 80,000 clones, about four fifths seen once; the top ten hold roughly 19%. Sequenced input: blood. The receptors here all came from a person aged 18-69 years in good health.

The genes are TRBV6-5 and TRBJ2-1; TRBD2 matches 11 bases. Trimming cost V 2 bases and J 5 bases; bases outside gene matches: 2. The CDR3 runs to 15 residues. Germline lookup yields CDR1 MNHEY and CDR2 SVGAGI. The DNA of the CDR3 is TGTGCCAGCAGTTACGTAGCGGGGGGGAACAATGAGCAGTTCTTC. As protein: CASSYVAGGNNEQFF.

This chain uses TRBV7-2 with TRBJ2-1; perhaps TRBD2 as D (6 bases). Trimming removed 5 bases at V and 7 bases at J, with 9 bases between. The germline gives CDR1 SGHTA, CDR2 FQGNSA. This CDR3 region has 12 residues. This CDR3 reads CASSPGLNEQFF. As DNA, the CDR3 is TGTGCCAGCAGCCCGGGACTTAATGAGCAGTTCTTC.

This clone was detected only a few times. The rearrangement uses TRBV30 and TRBJ1-1; possibly TRBD1 for D (6 bases). This CDR3 has 13 amino acids. With 4 bases removed from V and 10 bases from J, the gap between germline ends came to 19 bases. Germline V CDR1 and CDR2: GTSNPN, SVGIG (reference sequence). The CDR3 here is CAWKKYQGLIAFF. The CDR3 region has the DNA TGTGCCTGGAAAAAATATCAGGGGTTAATAGCTTTCTTT.

This clone was detected a few times. J is TRBJ1-1 and V is TRBV29-1; D perhaps matches TRBD1 (5 bases). Trimming pared 3 bases from V and 3 bases from J, leaving 11 bases between. This CDR3 is built from 13 residues. Germline CDR1 SQVTM, CDR2 ANQGSEA. The CDR3 is CSVEPTGYTEAFF. CDR3 bases: TGCAGCGTTGAGCCCACAGGATACACTGAAGCTTTCTTT.

The chain employs TRBV29-1 and TRBJ1-6, with TRBD1 matching 12 bases. The germline gives CDR1 SQVTM, CDR2 ANQGSEA. The CDR3 extends over 17 amino acids. J gave up 9 bases and V 5 bases, and 14 bases lay outside the gene matches. The chain's CDR3 is CSVRTTGTGGASSPLHF. CDR3 sequence (DNA): TGCAGCGTTCGAACTACCGGGACAGGGGGCGCTTCTTCACCCCTCCACTTT.

V gene TRBV7-8 combines with J gene TRBJ2-1; D remains unclear. The CDR3 spans 12 residues. Germline CDR1 reads SGHVS; CDR2 reads FQNEAQ. Trimming took 1 base from V and 8 from J, leaving 6 bases between them. The CDR3, as DNA: TGTGCCAGCAGCTTAGGAGCGTATGAGCAGTTCTTC. Protein sequence: CASSLGAYEQFF.

This chain uses TRBV9 with TRBJ1-6, with D unclear. The CDR3 sequence is 14 residues long. CDR1 and CDR2 from the germline V gene are SGDLS and YYNGEE. V was pared by 0 bases and J by 10 bases, with 11 bases between. Here the CDR3 DNA reads TGTGCCAGCAGCGTAGGGGCGGACGGCTCACCCCTCCACTTT. Translated, it gives CASSVGADGSPLHF.

The V and J genes are TRBV5-8 and TRBJ2-1; TRBD1 or TRBD2 may be the D gene (5 bases each). There are 16 residues in the CDR3. Per the germline V gene, CDR1 is SGHTS and CDR2 is YDEGEE. With 0 bases removed from V and 5 bases from J, the gap between germline ends came to 15 bases. The CDR3 DNA sequence: TGTGCCAGCAGCTTGGGGGGCACGGGGCGAAACAATGAGCAGTTCTTC. This translates into CASSLGGTGRNNEQFF.

This clone came up once. This chain uses TRBV9 with TRBJ2-5, with 7 bases fitting TRBD2. V was clipped by 4 bases and J by 4 bases; unmatched bases: 4. Germline assignment: CDR1 SGDLS and CDR2 YYNGEE. The CDR3 loop spans 13 amino acids. CDR3 amino acids: CASSPGGLETQYF. For the CDR3, the DNA is TGTGCCAGCAGCCCGGGGGGTTTAGAGACCCAGTACTTC.

The chain couples TRBV4-2 to TRBJ1-2; a possible D gene is TRBD1 (5 bases). The CDR3 loop spans 14 amino acids. The germline V gene has CDR1 LGHNA and CDR2 YNFKEQ. V was pared by 5 bases and J by 2 bases, with 12 bases between. CDR3 loop: CASSVAGRNYGYTF. CDR3 coding DNA: TGTGCCAGCAGCGTCGCGGGGCGAAACTATGGCTACACCTTC.

The rearrangement uses TRBV5-1 and TRBJ2-6; 8 bases are a match to TRBD1. V trimming: 4 bases; J trimming: 0 bases; junction bases outside the gene matches: 9. The germline CDR1 and CDR2 sequences are SGHRS and YFSETQ. The CDR3 is 18 amino acids. The CDR3 DNA follows: TGCGCCAGCAGCCCCTGGACAGGGCACGGCTCTGGGGCCAACGTCCTGACTTTC. Translation gives CASSPWTGHGSGANVLTF.

The CDR3 nucleotides are TGTGCCAGCAGCCGCGGGCTGAACACTGAAGCTTTCTTT. Its protein is CASSRGLNTEAFF. The chain recombines TRBV27 with TRBJ1-1; D call uncertain. V lost 6 bases, J lost 0 bases, and 8 bases lay in between. Germline CDR1 reads MNHEY; CDR2 reads SMNVEV (reference sequence). The CDR3 has 13 amino acids.

J is TRBJ1-6 and V is TRBV27; possible D gene TRBD1, 5 bases. The CDR3 is 15 residues long. V dropped 5 bases and J dropped 8 bases, with 16 bases sitting between them. The germline V gene has CDR1 MNHEY and CDR2 SMNVEV (reference sequence). CDR3 nucleotide sequence: TGTGCCAGCAGTACGTCCAGTCAGGGTTATTCACCCCTCCACTTT. This translates into CASSTSSQGYSPLHF.

The chain employs TRBV6-1 and TRBJ2-5; possibly TRBD1 for D (5 bases). Trimming left V 3 bases short and J 1 base short, with 12 bases between. This CDR3 spans 15 amino acids. Germline V gives CDR1 MNHNS, CDR2 SASEGT. The DNA of the CDR3 is TGTGCCAGCAGTGACAGTTGGGGCTCCCAAGAGACCCAGTACTTC. Protein product: CASSDSWGSQETQYF.

This clone was observed a few times. The gene calls are TRBV4-1 and TRBJ2-5; 7 nucleotides align to TRBD1. Trimming at V came to 3 bases and at J to 7 bases, leaving 17 bases not matched to a gene. Germline assignment: CDR1 MGHRA and CDR2 YSYEKL. CDR3 length: 17 residues. The CDR3 DNA reads as TGCGCCAGCAGCCAGCCGCCTAGTTGGGACAGAACGGCGACCCAGTACTTC. This codes for CASSQPPSWDRTATQYF.

The V call is TRBV4-1, the J call TRBJ2-3; D is undetermined. The CDR3 runs 19 residues. V was pared by 5 bases and J by 0 bases, with 24 bases between. Germline V CDR1 and CDR2: MGHRA, YSYEKL. CDR3 DNA sequence: TGCGCCAGCAGCGGCATTTTCCAAGGGCCGGGTTCTAGCACAGATACGCAGTATTTT. This encodes CASSGIFQGPGSSTDTQYF.

V usage is TRBV12-5 and J usage is TRBJ2-1, with unresolved D. V was trimmed by 8 bases and J by 4 bases, leaving 9 bases between them. Looked up from germline, CDR1 is LGHNT and CDR2 is FRNRAP. CDR3 length: 12 amino acids. CDR3 nucleotides: TGTGCTAGTAGTATAGCATACAATGAGCAGTTCTTC. Its protein is CASSIAYNEQFF.

The rearrangement uses TRBV5-1 and TRBJ1-1; the D is unclear. This CDR3 has 14 amino acids. The V and J ends lost 0 bases and 5 bases respectively, with 11 bases between them. The germline V gene encodes CDR1 SGHRS and CDR2 YFSETQ. CDR3 in DNA: TGCGCCAGCAGCTTGGCTCCGGGAGGAACTGAAGCTTTCTTT. Amino acids: CASSLAPGGTEAFF.

This rearrangement joins TRBV6-1 to TRBJ1-5, with 8 bases matching TRBD1. The germline V gene encodes CDR1 MNHNS and CDR2 SASEGT. The CDR3 runs to 15 residues. Trimming at V came to 3 bases and at J to 4 bases, leaving 5 bases not matched to a gene. The CDR3 sequence: CASSDRTGLNQPQHF. Written as DNA, the CDR3 is TGTGCCAGCAGTGATCGGACAGGGTTAAATCAGCCCCAGCATTTT.

This sequence joins TRBV29-1 and TRBJ2-1, with 12 nucleotides matching TRBD2. The V gene's germline CDR1 is SQVTM and CDR2 ANQGSEA. This CDR3 spans 15 amino acids. The J segment lost 9 bases and the V segment lost 1 base, leaving 7 bases of the junction unmatched. In DNA, the CDR3 is TGCAGCGTTGAAGGCCGACTAGCGGGAGTACGTGAGCAGTTCTTC. Amino acids: CSVEGRLAGVREQFF.

The chain carries TRBV7-9 and TRBJ2-7; 10 nucleotides agree with TRBD1. Unmatched junction bases numbered 4, after V lost 3 bases and J lost 11 bases. This CDR3 contains 12 residues. Germline V CDR1 and CDR2: SEHNR, FQNEAQ (reference sequence). The CDR3 loop reads CASSFGTGEKYV. In DNA form, the CDR3 reads TGTGCCAGCAGCTTCGGGACAGGGGAGAAGTACGTC.

This clone was counted a few times. V usage is TRBV19 and J usage is TRBJ1-2, with no clear D. Trimming stripped 6 bases from V and 0 bases from J, with 8 bases between. Germline CDR1 is LNHDA and CDR2 is SQIVND (reference sequence). This CDR3 contains 13 residues. The CDR3 nucleotides are TGTGCCAGTAGCCACAGCACTAACTATGGCTACACCTTC. This sequence encodes CASSHSTNYGYTF.

V gene TRBV4-3 combines with J gene TRBJ2-3, with 7 bases identical to TRBD2. Germline V gene data show CDR1 as LGHNA and CDR2 as YSLEER. The CDR3 loop spans 16 amino acids. Trimming took 1 base from V and 4 from J; bases not matched to a gene: 8. The CDR3 DNA is TGCGCCAGCAGCCAAGCCGGCGGGAGAATGGCAGATACGCAGTATTTT. Its translation: CASSQAGGRMADTQYF.

The gene calls are TRBV4-1 and TRBJ2-7; 10 nucleotides align to TRBD2. V lost 0 bases to trimming and J lost 3 bases; unmatched junction nucleotides: 11. Per the germline V gene, CDR1 is MGHRA and CDR2 is YSYEKL. The CDR3 has 18 amino acids. The CDR3 loop is CASSQDPSSSGRNYEQYF. CDR3 nucleotides: TGCGCCAGCAGCCAAGATCCCTCTTCTAGCGGGAGAAACTACGAGCAGTACTTC.

The chain employs TRBV6-1 and TRBJ2-4; a weak D match, TRBD1 (5 bases). The ends were cut back, 2 bases at V and 2 bases at J, with 19 bases in the middle. The length of the CDR3 is 18 residues. From germline, CDR1 is MNHNS and CDR2 SASEGT. In nucleotides, the CDR3 is TGTGCCAGCAGTGAAAGGAACGTTCAGGGCGGTCCCAAAAACATTCAGTACTTC. This translates into CASSERNVQGGPKNIQYF.

The V gene is TRBV6-1, the J gene TRBJ1-2; D may be TRBD1 (5 bases). Looked up from germline, CDR1 is MNHNS and CDR2 is SASEGT. The CDR3 spans 15 residues. V lost 3 bases to trimming and J lost 6 bases, with 17 bases between them. The CDR3 here is CASSEGVGGRDGYTF. In nucleotides, the CDR3 is TGTGCCAGCAGTGAGGGCGTGGGGGGGAGAGATGGCTACACCTTC.